The TCR beta chain described here comes from a study of cytomegalovirus exposure and HLA in healthy donors listed by TCRdb under 2017. For context, the study as a whole: An earlier analysis of 550 to 700 of the donors reported roughly 300 Gb of sequence data and around 120 million unique TCR beta sequences from around 200 million T cells. An early release that covered 500 to 800 HLA-typed donors contained about 290 gigabases of sequencing data and tens of millions of unique TCR sequences. Of the 300 to 450 genotyped donors, roughly 85% fell in the genetic ancestry cluster associated with self-reported Caucasian donors. The study was designed to test whether signatures of past pathogen exposure could be identified by cataloging public T cell receptors. The study used immunosequencing to profile the T cell repertoires of hundreds of subjects and linked those repertoires to cytomegalovirus serostatus. Along with the roughly 700-subject first cohort, a separate validation cohort of over a hundred different subjects was used. To predict cytomegalovirus infection status, the study combined high-throughput TCR immunosequencing, statistical association of individual TCRs with disease status, and machine learning. To study patterns of TCR occurrence, a later analysis re-analyzed previously published TCR beta repertoires from 550 to 800 donors and added high-resolution HLA genotyping. Rather than drawing on any new phenotypic data, the later analysis identified candidate immune exposures from TCR beta sequences and the way those sequences occurred across donors. An earlier analysis of 450 to 750 of the donors used high-throughput TCR beta sequencing to judge whether each TCR beta V gene segment behaved as functional or pseudogenic. Alongside the repertoire data, information on donor age, sex, ethnicity and CMV serostatus was compiled. A later genetic analysis took genome-wide SNP genotypes for about 55% of the roughly 670 donors and used that subset as a discovery cohort. Every discovery cohort repertoire had been produced on one sequencing platform. Class I and class II HLA loci were covered by the typing at four-digit resolution. The number of donors typed differed by locus, with 629-630 for A, B, C, DRB1 and DQB1, 522 for DQA1, approximately 570 for DPA1, and some 470 for DPB1. Roughly 5 DR-DQ haplotypes were treated as single units for association and clustering because of strong linkage in the cohort. Among 398 genotyped donors of the cohort, an average of around 240,000 unique TCR beta nucleotide sequences was sequenced per donor, of which about 19% were non-productive.

V lost 5 bases and J lost 2 bases, and the count of bases not matched to a germline gene is 9. From the cysteine through the phenylalanine, the CDR3 covers 15 amino acids. The CDR3 DNA has 45 bases and is translated from base 1. From the germline V gene (reference sequence), CDR1 is SEHNR and CDR2 is FQNEAQ. On the study overall, not on this receptor specifically: Some IMGT-functional V segments, including TRBV6-2 and TRBV6-3, could not be distinguished by the 87-base-pair reads and were therefore excluded. In a later analysis, TCR association rates were found to vary across HLA loci, with the most associated TCRs seen for DRB1 alleles and the fewest for HLA-C alleles. Several of the top co-occurrence clusters appeared to be linked to parvovirus B19, influenza, CMV and Epstein-Barr virus, according to a later analysis. A later analysis found that most CMV-associated TCR beta chains appeared HLA-restricted, with HLA associations seemingly driven largely by CMV exposure. Because counts were too low, roughly 16 rarely observed V segments, including chromosome 9 orphons, were excluded from the earlier analysis of around 640 of the donors. In an earlier analysis of more than 500 of the donors, most TCR beta V segments appeared in productive rearrangements about 87% or about 30% of the time, broadly matching IMGT annotations. In this cohort, only TCR beta chains were sequenced, and detectable features were limited by the absence of alpha or paired-chain data. In vitro tests confirmed that three of the cytomegalovirus-associated TCR beta chains recognize cytomegalovirus antigens. A further reported finding was that TCR beta sequences accurately predicted the HLA-A and HLA-B alleles for most subjects in the first cohort. The study gave a list of about 160 TCR beta chains associated with cytomegalovirus. Compared with equally common non-associated chains, HLA-associated TCR beta chains in a later analysis were more clonally expanded and had lower generation probabilities. At a false discovery rate of 0.05, a later analysis linked 16,951 TCR beta sequences to specific HLA alleles. Across donors, most TCR sequences were observed very rarely, whereas some public TCRs were present in many individuals. In a later genetic analysis, fewer N-insertions in productive TCRs were reported among donors in an Asian-associated ancestry cluster than the roughly 710-donor mean. Linkage disequilibrium might explain the correlated functional status among segregating V segments, but an unknown experimental factor could not be excluded. The sequencing pipeline was judged likely to have produced a cluster of highly shared sequence variants as a technical artifact. In a later genetic analysis, a missense DCLRE1C variant was associated with V-gene and J-gene trimming of TCR beta chains, and the association was replicated in an independent cohort. It was suggested by the authors that the approach could potentially be generalized to other disease states and immunological phenotypes. Assigning TCR associations to individual alleles was difficult when HLA alleles, especially DR and DQ, strongly co-occurred. The classifier was reported to diagnose cytomegalovirus status with high specificity and sensitivity in both the original cohort and the validation cohort. HLA typing was unavailable for some donors at each locus, so association tests used only the typed subset. Sequencing depth was assumed to be roughly uniform across donors in the presence/absence analyses, though that assumption may not hold. CMV serostatus was the only immune exposure information available for the cohort.

In total, 630 or so healthy bone marrow donors made up the cohort. At the time of sampling, all cohort members were nominally healthy, though unrecorded immune exposures were likely present. The donor was CMV seronegative and was included in the group of about 400 seronegative cohort members. Each donor provided a peripheral blood sample, and peripheral blood mononuclear cells were used for TCR beta sequencing. Genomic DNA was extracted from the blood cell samples with the Qiagen DNeasy Blood Extraction Kit. Preparation of the library involved the immunoSEQ multiplex PCR assay. For the multiplex PCR, a mixture combining 60 forward primers for TCR Vbeta segments and 13 reverse primers for TCR Jbeta segments was used. Amplification of the CDR3 region of rearranged TCR beta genes was performed with a multiplex PCR assay on genomic DNA. The Illumina HiSeq System was used to sequence the amplified TCR beta libraries as 87-base-pair reads. In the paper's pipeline: Across the 500 to 750 repertoires, a later analysis counted 75 million to 90 million unique TCR beta chains, approximately 10 million of which were shared by at least two donors. Raw reads were error-corrected and collapsed into unique sequences with a nearest-neighbor algorithm that merged closely related sequences to remove PCR and sequencing errors. To assign V, D and J gene segments, CDR3 sequences were aligned to IMGT reference sequences. Each retained sequence needed at least a six-nucleotide match to both a V gene segment and a J gene segment. A rearrangement was called productive if the CDR3 had no stop codons and remained in frame with V and J, and every other rearrangement was called non-productive. CDR3 was defined by IMGT convention, running from the second conserved V-encoded cysteine to the conserved J-encoded phenylalanine. The earlier analysis of about 590 of the donors excluded sequences that lacked an unambiguous match to a single V gene segment. In an earlier analysis of around 600 of the donors, V segments were called functional above 56.7% productive rearrangements and were called segregating when the between-donor standard deviation exceeded 5%. A statistical classification framework was built for diagnosing cytomegalovirus status from the catalog of TCR beta chain sequences. In a later analysis, TCR nucleotide sequences were compared against IMGT/GENE-DB human TR gene sequences so that V and J genes could be assigned. Using the TCRdist pipeline, a later analysis assigned CDR3 sequences along with most-parsimonious VDJ recombination scenarios. A later analysis defined each TCR beta chain by its CDR3 amino acid sequence plus V-gene family, and excluded reads lacking a unique V-gene family. In a later analysis, a few hundred highly shared, low-generation-probability nucleotide sequences were removed to address suspected cross-contamination and a sequencing artifact. In a later analysis, a clonal expansion index was calculated for each public chain from normalized within-repertoire ranks of inferred template counts. A later analysis computed generation probabilities with a VDJ recombination model fitted to out-of-frame rearrangements, and checked the results against IGoR. In a later analysis, TCR-TCR, TCR-HLA and TCR-CMV co-occurrence was scored with hypergeometric tests, and a repertoire-size bias correction was applied to TCR pairs. A later analysis estimated false discovery rates by permuting HLA or CMV assignments 20 times. In a later analysis, co-occurring TCRs were grouped with DBSCAN, and TCRdist sequence similarity was added when clustering was performed within HLA-allele-positive subsets. Repertoires with fewer than 30,000 or more than 120,000 public chains were left out of co-occurrence clustering, as were roughly five repertoires with anomalous nucleotide sharing. In TCRdb, the immuneACCESS table is reduced to in-frame sequences with V and J assigned. These tables do not hold every clone; where another copy was compared, an unresolved V gene accounts for under half, and the others remain unexplained. V and J calls and clone size are given by that table; D and trimming were obtained from the DNA. For this sample there are approximately 140,000 clones; approximately 84% appear just once. About 1.7% of the sample is in the top ten clones.

On this clone itself: Its antigen target is currently unknown. The record has no base qualities; no much larger clone is one base away.

Source material: PBMCs. The chain couples TRBV7-9 to TRBJ2-7; 7 of the junction bases match TRBD2. The sequence came from a woman aged 40 to 55 in good health and CMV-seronegative. The base sequence is TGTGCCAGCAGCCCCGGGGAGGGTAGCCCCTACGAGCAGTACTTC. Translation gives CASSPGEGSPYEQYF.